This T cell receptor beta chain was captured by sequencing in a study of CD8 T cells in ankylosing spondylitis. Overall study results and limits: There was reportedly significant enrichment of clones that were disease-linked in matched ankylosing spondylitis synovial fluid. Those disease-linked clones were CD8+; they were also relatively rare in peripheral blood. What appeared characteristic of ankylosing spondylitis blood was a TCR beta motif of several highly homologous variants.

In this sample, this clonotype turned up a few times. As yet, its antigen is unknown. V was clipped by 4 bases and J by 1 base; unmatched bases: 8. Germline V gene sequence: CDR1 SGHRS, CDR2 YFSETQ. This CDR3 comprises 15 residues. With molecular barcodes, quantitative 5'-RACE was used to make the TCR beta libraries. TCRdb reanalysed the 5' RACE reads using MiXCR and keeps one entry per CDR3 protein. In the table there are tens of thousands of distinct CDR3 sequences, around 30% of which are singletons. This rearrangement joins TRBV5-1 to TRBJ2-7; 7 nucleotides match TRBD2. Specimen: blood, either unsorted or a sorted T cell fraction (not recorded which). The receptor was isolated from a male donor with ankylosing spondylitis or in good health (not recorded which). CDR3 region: CASSPAGVGSYEQYF. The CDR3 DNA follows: TGCGCCAGCAGCCCTGCGGGAGTCGGATCCTACGAGCAGTACTTC.